Below, 7 T cell receptor beta chains from the same sample are listed, as sequenced in a study of blood T cell repertoires in COVID-19. The assay was immunoSEQ multiplex PCR, and TCRdb's table has in-frame clones only and misses some. The profile covers tens of thousands of clones, with around 90% appearing a single time and over 5% taken by the ten largest. Material for sequencing was peripheral blood. These receptors were taken from a man between 18 and 29 years old with COVID-19, enrolled during active disease.

V gene TRBV10-3 combines with J gene TRBJ2-7; TRBD2 aligns across 13 bases. This CDR3 region has 15 residues. J lost 4 bases, V lost 7 bases, and 7 bases had no gene match. Germline V gene sequence: CDR1 ENHRY, CDR2 SYGVKD. Here the CDR3 DNA reads TGTGCCATCAAGGAGACTAGCGGGAGGAGGTACGAGCAGTACTTC. As protein: CAIKETSGRRYEQYF.

The chain has TRBV4-3 and TRBJ1-5; the match to TRBD1 covers 7 bases. This CDR3 is 16 amino acids long. Trimming at V came to 0 bases and at J to 2 bases, leaving 4 bases not matched to a gene. Germline lookup yields CDR1 LGHNA and CDR2 YSLEER. The CDR3 DNA is TGCGCCAGCAGCCAAGACCGTACAGGGGGCAATCAGCCCCAGCATTTT. Its protein product is CASSQDRTGGNQPQHF.

This chain connects TRBV10-3 to TRBJ1-5; D is unresolved. V lost 1 base, J lost 7 bases, and 11 bases lay in between. From germline, CDR1 is ENHRY and CDR2 SYGVKD. The length of the CDR3 is 14 residues. Here the CDR3 DNA reads TGTGCCATCAGTGAGTGGACGGGAGGGCAGCCCCAGCATTTT. It yields the protein CAISEWTGGQPQHF.

The chain combines TRBV7-2 with TRBJ2-3, with TRBD2 matching over 8 bases. CDR1 is SGHTA and CDR2 is FQGNSA in the germline V gene. The CDR3 length is 15 residues. V was clipped by 4 bases and J by 5 bases; unmatched bases: 8. The CDR3 DNA follows: TGTGCCAGCAGCTCACTAGGACTAGCCAAAGATACGCAGTATTTT. Amino acids: CASSSLGLAKDTQYF.

The chain recombines TRBV6-1 with TRBJ1-6, with TRBD1 matching 9 bases. V was pared by 3 bases and J by 8 bases, with 5 bases of the junction left unmatched. The germline CDR1 and CDR2 sequences are MNHNS and SASEGT. This CDR3 contains 15 residues. CDR3 sequence (DNA): TGTGCCAGCAGTGACGATGGGACAGGGTATTCACCCCTCCACTTT. Protein: CASSDDGTGYSPLHF.

The chain carries TRBV30 and TRBJ1-6; weak D call: TRBD1 (5 bases). V lost 0 bases and J lost 8, with 14 bases in between. The CDR3 is made up of 15 amino acids. The germline CDR1 and CDR2 sequences are GTSNPN and SVGIG (reference sequence). The DNA of the CDR3 is TGTGCCTGGAGTGTACCCGACAGTGGACATTCACCCCTCCACTTT. Amino acid sequence: CAWSVPDSGHSPLHF.

The rearrangement links TRBV28 to TRBJ2-3; 8 positions agree with TRBD1. The V and J ends lost 6 bases and 3 bases, in that order; junction bases with no gene match: 5. There are 14 residues in the CDR3. Germline V lookup: CDR1 MDHEN, CDR2 SYDVKM. The CDR3 is CASRTGVETDTQYF. As DNA, the CDR3 is TGTGCCAGCAGGACAGGGGTCGAAACAGATACGCAGTATTTT. Supplemented by reference TRBV28 and TRBJ2-3, the full variable domain reads DVKVTQSSRYLVKRTGEKVFLECVQDMDHENMFWYRQDPGLGLRLIYFSYDVKMKEKGDIPEGYSVSREKKERFSLILESASTNQTSMYLCASRTGVETDTQYFGPGTRLTVL.